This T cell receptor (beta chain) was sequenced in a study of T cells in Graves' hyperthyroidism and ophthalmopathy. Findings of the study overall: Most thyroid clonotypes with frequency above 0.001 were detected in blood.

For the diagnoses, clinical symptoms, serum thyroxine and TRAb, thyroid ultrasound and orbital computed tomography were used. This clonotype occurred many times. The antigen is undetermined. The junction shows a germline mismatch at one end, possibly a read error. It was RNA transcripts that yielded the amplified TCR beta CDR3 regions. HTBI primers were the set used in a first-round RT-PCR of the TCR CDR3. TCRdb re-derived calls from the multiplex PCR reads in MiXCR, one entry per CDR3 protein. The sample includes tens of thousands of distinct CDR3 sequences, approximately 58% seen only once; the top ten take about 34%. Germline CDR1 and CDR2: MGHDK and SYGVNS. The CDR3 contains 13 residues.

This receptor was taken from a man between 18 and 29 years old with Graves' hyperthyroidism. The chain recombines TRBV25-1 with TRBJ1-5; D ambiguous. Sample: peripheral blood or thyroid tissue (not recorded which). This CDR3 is CANSEDLKQPQHF. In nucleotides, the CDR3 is TGTGCCAACAGTGAGGATCTGAAGCAGCCCCAGCATTTT.